This TCR beta chain was sequenced during a study of T-cell reconstitution after alpha-beta-depleted transplantation in children. For TCRbeta, the library was prepared with unique molecular identifiers. Via MiXCR, TCRdb re-called the PCR reads, giving one row per CDR3 protein. The table includes hundreds of thousands of distinct CDR3 sequences, 15% to 20% detected once. At least ten counts were recorded for this clonotype. The clonotype comes from a human donor who donated a stem cell graft to a child with acute myeloid leukemia. Sequencing used PBMCs from the stem cell graft donor, obtained from the stem cell graft.

In DNA, the CDR3 is TGCAGTGCTAGAGGAATCGGGGGGGCGCAGTATTTT. This translates into CSARGIGGAQYF. The chain is built from TRBV20-1 and TRBJ2-3; 8 bases fit TRBD2. The CDR3 is 12 residues long. Germline V gives CDR1 DFQATT, CDR2 SNEGSKA (reference sequence). Unmatched junction bases numbered 4, after V lost 1 base and J lost 10 bases.